This record covers a single TCR beta chain. This clone appeared a few times. The specificity of this receptor is unknown. No quality values exist for individual bases; no much larger clone is one base distant. TCRbeta CDR3 regions were amplified from genomic DNA using the immunoSEQ Assay, a bias-controlled multiplex PCR. The original methods were these. The number of nucleated cells in each sample was estimated from the amplification of reference gene primers within the assay. To quantify the absolute abundance of each unique TCRbeta CDR3 rearrangement, sequence reads were collapsed and filtered. For each sample, productive Simpson clonality was calculated as the square root of Simpson's diversity index across productive rearrangements. The immuneACCESS repertoire file appears here via TCRdb, limited to in-frame rearrangements. These files lack a portion of the clones; in checked studies, under half of the deficit traces to unresolved V genes, and the cause of the others is not known. The V and J calls and clone size come from that table; D and trimming were worked out from the DNA. The sample yields about 170,000 clones; roughly 91% were counted once. The biggest ten clones account for over 2% of the sample.

A second Seattle source provided samples from volunteer blood donors who had recovered from COVID-19. Whole blood was collected in K2EDTA tubes by collaborating institutions according to the institutions' own protocols. For TCRbeta analysis, collaborators shipped samples as frozen whole blood, isolated PBMCs, or DNA extracted from either of those sample types. The record originates from a study of blood T cell repertoires in COVID-19 (dated by TCRdb to between 2020 and 2021). Study-level background: Collaborator samples came from the United States, Italy and Spain and covered acute and convalescent phases of COVID-19. The prospective study material was composed of cDNA or gDNA derived from T cells, B-cell-depleted T cells, or PBMCs. The dataset comprised deeply sampled blood TCRbeta repertoires from subjects exposed to, actively infected with, or recovered from COVID-19. A freely available public database, intended as a resource for researchers studying the immune response to SARS-CoV-2, is where the repertoires were released. The samples were drawn from two sources: the first 160 participants of the ongoing ImmuneRACE study, and 950 to 1,500 subjects contributed by 6 global collaborators. The sample metadata nearly always contained a de-identified subject ID, COVID-19 status, age in years and sex. Where HLA class I and class II types were available, the types were taken from metadata supplied by the sample provider, not from assay-based typing.

Study-level results and caveats: Clinical and demographic metadata were provided uncurated, with the amount varying by source and participant.

The CDR3 contains 13 residues, cysteine and phenylalanine counted. Only the CDR3 portion is preserved as DNA: 39 bases, with reading frame beginning at the first base. V loses 3 bases of germline sequence and J loses 2 bases, and the interval between the two ends is 8 bases. The germline V gene (reference sequence) yields MNHEY for CDR1 and SMNVEV for CDR2. This chain is built from TRBV27 and TRBJ2-7; the D region possibly corresponds to TRBD1 (5 bases align). The sequenced sample consisted of peripheral blood. The sequence was obtained from a man between 50 and 59 years old who had recovered from COVID-19. The DNA sequence follows: TGTGCCAGCAGTTTGAAGACAGCCTACGAGCAGTACTTC. Its protein product is CASSLKTAYEQYF.